This TCR beta chain stems from a study of blood T cell repertoires in COVID-19. As for the study in general: COVID-19 samples, acute and convalescent, were from the United States, Italy and Spain. T cells, B-cell-depleted T cells, or PBMCs provided the cDNA or gDNA that served as material.

Authors' analysis steps: Reference gene primer amplification gave nucleated cell count estimates. Here immunoSEQ multiplex PCR was the method, and the copy in TCRdb shows in-frame clones only, minus some. V, J and clone size are taken as reported in that table, and D and trimming were inferred from the DNA itself. The sample holds 200,000 to 300,000 clones, roughly 80% seen once. The CDR3 is made up of 14 amino acids. Germline assignment: CDR1 WSHSY and CDR2 SAAADI. V lost 7 bases to trimming and J lost 2 bases, with 14 bases between them. This TCR came from a young woman with acute or convalescent COVID-19. Material for sequencing was peripheral blood. V is TRBV10-2 and J is TRBJ1-2; D ambiguous. The CDR3 DNA reads as TGCGCCAGCAAGGCAGGCCTCACGAACTATGGCTACACCTTC. Translated, it gives CASKAGLTNYGYTF.